These 23 T cell receptor beta chains came from one sample sequenced in a study of T cell changes during pregnancy in multiple sclerosis (dated by TCRdb to 2018 to 2020). The library relied on the immunoSEQ multiplex PCR assay. TCRdb carries this immuneACCESS record with in-frame sequences only. Its versions omit some clonotypes, under half of them owing to an unresolved V gene in the studies checked, with the rest unexplained. The sample yields under 40,000 clones; 92% were counted once. The ten largest clones represent 26% of the sample. Sequenced material: CD8+ T cells from peripheral blood mononuclear cells, taken before pregnancy. The source is a female donor with multiple sclerosis, enrolled in a pregnancy study.

The gene calls are TRBV9 and TRBJ2-7, with 10 bases matching TRBD2. CDR3 size: 15 residues. Germline V gene sequence: CDR1 SGDLS, CDR2 YYNGEE. Trimming removed 4 bases from V and 4 bases from J; junction bases left unmatched: 8. In DNA, the CDR3 is TGTGCCAGCAGCCCCGGCAGCGGGAGGGTTTACGAGCAGTACTTC. Translating it yields CASSPGSGRVYEQYF.

This clone was observed a few times. The junction shows a germline mismatch at one end, possibly a read error. V is TRBV10-1 and J is TRBJ2-7; TRBD1 matches 9 bases. Germline CDR1 and CDR2: WNHNN and SYGVQD (reference sequence). The CDR3 is 11 residues long. The CDR3 region has the DNA TGCGCCAGCGGGGACAGGGTGGGTATTCGGTTC. Amino acids: CASGDRVGIRF.

The V gene is TRBV7-6, the J gene TRBJ2-7; maybe TRBD1 (6 bases). CDR3 length: 14 residues. With 5 bases removed from V and 3 bases from J, the gap between germline ends came to 14 bases. The germline gives CDR1 SGHVS, CDR2 FNYEAQ. As DNA, the CDR3 is TGTGCCAGCAGCCTAACAGGGCCGGGCTACGAGCAGTACTTC. Protein: CASSLTGPGYEQYF. Full variable domain (missing parts from reference TRBV7-6 and TRBJ2-7): GAGVSQSPRYKVTKRGQDVALRCDPISGHVSLYWYRQALGQGPEFLTYFNYEAQQDKSGLPNDRFSAERPEGSISTLTIQRTEQRDSAMYRCASSLTGPGYEQYFGPGTRLTVT.

This chain joins TRBV4-1 and TRBJ1-5, with a weak D call TRBD1 (5 bases). The CDR3 loop spans 15 amino acids. Germline CDR1 MGHRA, CDR2 YSYEKL. V lost 4 bases and J 3 bases, leaving 13 bases between the germline ends. The CDR3: CASSPSPGNNQPQHF. CDR3 in DNA: TGCGCCAGCAGCCCATCTCCAGGGAACAATCAGCCCCAGCATTTT.

This clone was recorded once. The chain has TRBV11-2 and TRBJ1-1, with D unclear. Germline V gene sequence: CDR1 SGHAT, CDR2 FQNNGV. The CDR3 is 14 amino acids. Between the trimmed V and J ends, which lost 3 bases and 3 bases, there was a span of 11 bases. CDR3 amino acids: CASSFPGTYTEAFF. The CDR3 region has the DNA TGTGCCAGCAGCTTCCCGGGAACCTACACTGAAGCTTTCTTT.

J is TRBJ2-2 and V is TRBV6-5; D is uncertain. This CDR3 contains 13 residues. The V end lost 2 bases, the J end lost 6 bases, and 7 bases lay between the germline ends. CDR1 is MNHEY, CDR2 SVGAGI, per germline. CDR3 nucleotide sequence: TGTGCCAGCAGTTACGCGGTTGCCGGGGAGCTGTTTTTT. Its translation is CASSYAVAGELFF.

The V gene is TRBV5-1, the J gene TRBJ2-3; D is perhaps TRBD2 (7 bases). This CDR3 has 16 residues. The germline V gene encodes CDR1 SGHRS and CDR2 YFSETQ. The V and J ends lost 3 bases and 2 bases respectively, with 16 bases between them. The CDR3 sequence: CASSSRGAPSTDTQYF. In DNA form, the CDR3 reads TGCGCCAGCAGCTCTCGGGGGGCCCCCTCCACAGATACGCAGTATTTT.

CDR3 DNA sequence: TGTGCCAGCAGCCCCCTCCTCGGAGGGGAAAAGCCCCAGCATTTT. It codes for CASSPLLGGEKPQHF. The genes are TRBV28 and TRBJ1-5; possibly TRBD1 for D (5 bases). CDR3 length: 15 residues. Deletions cut 6 bases from V and 8 bases from J, with 20 bases between. Germline CDR1 MDHEN, CDR2 SYDVKM.

The rearrangement joins TRBV30 to TRBJ2-7, with a weak D call TRBD1 (6 bases). In germline, CDR1 is GTSNPN, CDR2 SVGIG (reference sequence). This CDR3 has 14 amino acids. V was pared by 3 bases and J by 2 bases, with 14 bases between. The CDR3: CAWRLRDTTYEQYF. The DNA for the CDR3 is TGTGCCTGGAGACTCCGGGACACGACCTACGAGCAGTACTTC.

V is TRBV7-9 and J is TRBJ1-1; 7 nucleotides match TRBD1. V lost 2 bases, J lost 1 base, and 16 bases stayed unmatched. Looked up from germline, CDR1 is SEHNR and CDR2 is FQNEAQ (reference sequence). CDR3 size: 19 residues. The CDR3 nucleotides are TGTGCCAGCAGCTTACGTAGCGGGACAGAACCCGTACCGAACACTGAAGCTTTCTTT. It is translated as CASSLRSGTEPVPNTEAFF. Variable domain in full (rest from reference TRBV7-9 and TRBJ1-1): DTGVSQNPRHKITKRGQNVTFRCDPISEHNRLYWYRQTLGQGPEFLTYFQNEAQLEKSRLLSDRFSAERPKGSFSTLEIQRTEQGDSAMYLCASSLRSGTEPVPNTEAFFGQGTRLTVV.

The chain carries TRBV27 and TRBJ2-5, with 9 positions matching TRBD1. The CDR3 is 15 amino acids. The V gene's germline CDR1 is MNHEY and CDR2 SMNVEV (reference sequence). The V segment lost 4 bases and the J segment 4 bases; nucleotides outside the gene matches: 7. Here the CDR3 DNA reads TGTGCCAGCAGTTCCACAGGGGGCGGGGGAGAGACCCAGTACTTC. Its protein is CASSSTGGGGETQYF.

Ten or more counts support this clone. Other DNA sequences in this specimen translate into the identical CDR3. The CDR3 spells CASSLTSGDGYTF. CDR3 bases: TGTGCCAGCAGTCTCACCTCAGGGGATGGCTACACCTTC. This chain joins TRBV27 and TRBJ1-2; tentatively, D is TRBD1 (6 bases). CDR1 and CDR2 (germline): MNHEY, SMNVEV (reference sequence). The V end was cut by 5 bases, the J end by 6 bases, with 13 bases between. The CDR3 extends over 13 amino acids.

The V call is TRBV7-9, the J call TRBJ1-1; D remains ambiguous. The CDR3 is 14 amino acids. The V gene lost 1 base and the J gene lost 1 base, with 7 bases spanning the gap. Germline V gene sequence: CDR1 SEHNR, CDR2 FQNEAQ (reference sequence). CDR3 nucleotide sequence: TGTGCCAGCAGCTTAGAAAGGAGGAACACTGAAGCTTTCTTT. Amino acid sequence: CASSLERRNTEAFF.

This clone was observed once. J is TRBJ2-7 and V is TRBV6-1, with TRBD2 matching 13 bases. Losses at the gene ends were 2 bases for V and 4 bases for J; bases not matched to a gene: 14. Germline assignment: CDR1 MNHNS and CDR2 SASEGT. The CDR3 has 19 residues. The CDR3 DNA reads as TGTGCCAGCAGTGAAAGAGGACTAGCGGGGGCCCGTTTTTATTACGAGCAGTACTTC. Translating gives CASSERGLAGARFYYEQYF.

The CDR3 nucleotides read TGTGCCAGTAGGGGGACAGATCTTTATAATTCACCCCTCCACTTT. Encoded protein: CASRGTDLYNSPLHF. The rearrangement links TRBV19 to TRBJ1-6; 7 positions match TRBD1. CDR1 is LNHDA and CDR2 is SQIVND in the germline V gene (reference sequence). J gave up 4 bases and V 6 bases, and 6 bases lay outside the gene matches. This CDR3 is 15 amino acids long.

The V and J genes are TRBV5-1 and TRBJ2-5; possible D gene TRBD1, 5 bases. The CDR3 spans 17 residues. Trimming removed 1 base at V and 4 bases at J, with 20 bases between. Germline V lookup: CDR1 SGHRS, CDR2 YFSETQ. CDR3 in amino acids: CASSLTDRRRVPETQYF. The CDR3 DNA is TGCGCCAGCAGCTTGACCGACAGACGCAGGGTTCCAGAGACCCAGTACTTC.

The chain recombines TRBV9 with TRBJ2-1, with D tentatively TRBD1 (6 bases). Germline CDR1 SGDLS, CDR2 YYNGEE. Trimming removed 4 bases at V and 1 base at J, with 15 bases between. The CDR3 runs to 16 residues. CDR3 in amino acids: CASSPVGASSYNEQFF. CDR3 DNA: TGTGCCAGCAGCCCCGTGGGGGCCAGTTCCTACAATGAGCAGTTCTTC.

This CDR3 reads CASTRGGSNQPQHF. CDR3 nucleotides: TGTGCCAGCACCCGAGGGGGAAGCAATCAGCCCCAGCATTTT. The V call is TRBV6-6, the J call TRBJ1-5, with D tentatively TRBD1 (6 bases). This CDR3 has 14 amino acids. The germline V and J ends were trimmed by 7 bases and 1 base, with 11 bases remaining between them. Germline lookup yields CDR1 MNHNY and CDR2 SVGAGI (reference sequence).

The rearrangement joins TRBV5-6 to TRBJ2-1, with TRBD1 identical over 9 bases. Germline values: CDR1 SGHDT, CDR2 YYEEEE. The CDR3 length is 13 residues. The J segment lost 3 bases and the V segment lost 7 bases, leaving 2 bases of the junction unmatched. CDR3 DNA sequence: TGTGCCAGCTCGACAGGGGGCTACAATGAGCAGTTCTTC. It encodes CASSTGGYNEQFF. Full variable domain (outside the CDR3, taken from reference TRBV5-6 and TRBJ2-1): DAGVTQSPTHLIKTRGQQVTLRCSPKSGHDTVSWYQQALGQGPQFIFQYYEEEERQRGNFPDRFSGHQFPNYSSELNVNALLLGDSALYLCASSTGGYNEQFFGPGTRLTVL.

This chain links TRBV5-4 with TRBJ2-7; possibly TRBD2 for D (6 bases). Germline V gene sequence: CDR1 SGHNT, CDR2 YYREEE (reference sequence). Trimming cost V 4 bases and J 2 bases, with 22 bases left between them. The CDR3 has 17 residues. CDR3 residues: CASSRTGTSSLPYEQYF. Written as DNA, the CDR3 is TGTGCCAGCAGCCGTACCGGGACTTCCTCGTTGCCCTACGAGCAGTACTTC.

The V and J genes are TRBV6-1 and TRBJ2-7; D perhaps matches TRBD2 (6 bases). V lost 3 bases and J lost 4, with 22 bases in between. CDR1 MNHNS and CDR2 SASEGT come from the germline V gene. The CDR3 has 17 residues. The CDR3 spells CASSDVLRDPRAYEQYF. The CDR3 DNA reads TGTGCCAGCAGTGACGTCCTGCGGGACCCCCGAGCTTACGAGCAGTACTTC.

This chain links TRBV6-1 with TRBJ1-2, with D uncertain. The CDR3 consists of 14 residues. Germline values: CDR1 MNHNS, CDR2 SASEGT. The V end lost 2 bases, the J end lost 0 bases, and 7 bases lay between the germline ends. CDR3: CASSEYGPNYGYTF. The CDR3 coding sequence is TGTGCCAGCAGTGAATACGGTCCTAACTATGGCTACACCTTC.

CDR3 nucleotides: TGTGCCAGCAGCTTAGGGACTCGCGTGTGGGCCCAGTACTTC. Translated, it gives CASSLGTRVWAQYF. The chain carries TRBV7-9 and TRBJ2-5, with a possible D match to TRBD2 (5 bases). Germline V gene data show CDR1 as SEHNR and CDR2 as FQNEAQ (reference sequence). The CDR3 is 14 residues long. V lost 1 base to trimming and J lost 9 bases, with 15 bases between them.